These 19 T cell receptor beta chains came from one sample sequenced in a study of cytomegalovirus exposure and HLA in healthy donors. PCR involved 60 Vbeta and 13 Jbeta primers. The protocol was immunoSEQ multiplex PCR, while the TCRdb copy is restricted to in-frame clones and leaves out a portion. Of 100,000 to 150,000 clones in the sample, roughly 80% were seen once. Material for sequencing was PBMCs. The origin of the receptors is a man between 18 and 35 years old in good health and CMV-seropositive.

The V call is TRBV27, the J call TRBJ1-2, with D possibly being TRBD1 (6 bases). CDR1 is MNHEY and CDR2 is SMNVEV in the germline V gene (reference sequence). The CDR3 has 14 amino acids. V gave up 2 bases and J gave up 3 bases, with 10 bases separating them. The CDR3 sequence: CASSLRGGDYGYTF. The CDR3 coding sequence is TGTGCCAGCAGTTTAAGAGGGGGAGACTATGGCTACACCTTC.

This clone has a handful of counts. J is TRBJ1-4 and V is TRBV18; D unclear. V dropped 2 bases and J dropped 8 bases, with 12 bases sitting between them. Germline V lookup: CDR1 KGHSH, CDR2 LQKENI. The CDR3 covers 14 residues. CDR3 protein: CASSPVQTREKLFF. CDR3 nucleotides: TGTGCCAGCTCACCAGTACAGACGAGAGAAAAACTGTTTTTT.

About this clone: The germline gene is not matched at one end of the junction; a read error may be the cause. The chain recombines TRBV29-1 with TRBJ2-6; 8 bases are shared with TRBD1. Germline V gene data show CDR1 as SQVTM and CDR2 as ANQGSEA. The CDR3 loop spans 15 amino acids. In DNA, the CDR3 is TGCAGCGTCCTACAGGGGGTGAAGGGGGCCAACGTCCTAACTTTC. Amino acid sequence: CSVLQGVKGANVLTF. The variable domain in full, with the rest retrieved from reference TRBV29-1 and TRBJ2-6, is SAVISQKPSRDICQRGTSLTIQCQVDSQVTMMFWYRQQPGQSLTLIATANQGSEATYESGFVIDKFPISRPNLTFSTLTVSNMSPEDSSIYLCSVLQGVKGANVLTFGAGSRLTVL.

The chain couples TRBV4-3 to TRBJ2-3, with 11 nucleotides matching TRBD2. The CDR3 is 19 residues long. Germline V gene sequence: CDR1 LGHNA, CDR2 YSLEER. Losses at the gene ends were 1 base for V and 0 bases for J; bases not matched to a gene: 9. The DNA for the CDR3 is TGCGCCAGCAGCCAAGGAGGGACTAGCGGTTATACCAGCACAGATACGCAGTATTTT. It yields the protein CASSQGGTSGYTSTDTQYF.

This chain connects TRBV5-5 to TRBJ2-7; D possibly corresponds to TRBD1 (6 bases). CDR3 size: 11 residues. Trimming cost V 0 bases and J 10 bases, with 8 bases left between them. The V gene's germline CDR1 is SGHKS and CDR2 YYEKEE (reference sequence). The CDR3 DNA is TGTGCCAGCAGCTTGGTGGACAGACAGTACTTC. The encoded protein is CASSLVDRQYF.

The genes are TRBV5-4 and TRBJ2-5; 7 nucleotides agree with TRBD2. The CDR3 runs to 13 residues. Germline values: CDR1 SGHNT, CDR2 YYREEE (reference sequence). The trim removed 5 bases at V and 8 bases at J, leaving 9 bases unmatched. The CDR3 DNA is TGTGCCAGCAGTTCTGGGGGGGAGGGAACCCAGTACTTC. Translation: CASSSGGEGTQYF.

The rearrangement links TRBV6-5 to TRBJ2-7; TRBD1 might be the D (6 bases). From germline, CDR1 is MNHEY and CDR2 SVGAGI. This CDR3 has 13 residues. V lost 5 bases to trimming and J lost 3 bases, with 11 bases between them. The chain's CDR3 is CASSKQGVYEQYF. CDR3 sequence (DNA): TGTGCCAGCAGTAAACAGGGAGTCTACGAGCAGTACTTC.

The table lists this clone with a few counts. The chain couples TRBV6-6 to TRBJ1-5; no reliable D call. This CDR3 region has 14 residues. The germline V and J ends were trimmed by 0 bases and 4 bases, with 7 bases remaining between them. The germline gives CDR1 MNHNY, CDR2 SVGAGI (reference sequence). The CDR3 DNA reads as TGTGCCAGCAGTTACTCGAACACAAATCAGCCCCAGCATTTT. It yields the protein CASSYSNTNQPQHF.

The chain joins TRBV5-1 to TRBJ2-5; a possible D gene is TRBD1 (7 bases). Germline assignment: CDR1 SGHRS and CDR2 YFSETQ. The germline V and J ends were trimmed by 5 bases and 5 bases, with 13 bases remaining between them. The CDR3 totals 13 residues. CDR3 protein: CASRRDSGETQYF. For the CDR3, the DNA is TGCGCCAGCAGACGGGACAGCGGGGAGACCCAGTACTTC. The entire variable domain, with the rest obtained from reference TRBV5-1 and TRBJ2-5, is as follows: KAGVTQTPRYLIKTRGQQVTLSCSPISGHRSVSWYQQTPGQGLQFLFEYFSETQRNKGNFPGRFSGRQFSNSRSEMNVSTLELGDSALYLCASRRDSGETQYFGPGTRLLVL.

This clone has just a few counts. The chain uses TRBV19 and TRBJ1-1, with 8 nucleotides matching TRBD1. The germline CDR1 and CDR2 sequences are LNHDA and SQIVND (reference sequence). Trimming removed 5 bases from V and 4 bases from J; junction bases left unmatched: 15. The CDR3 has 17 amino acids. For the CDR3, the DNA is TGTGCCAGTAGTTCTCGGACAGGGCAATTACTGGGCACTGAAGCTTTCTTT. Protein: CASSSRTGQLLGTEAFF. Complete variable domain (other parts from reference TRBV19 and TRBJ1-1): DGGITQSPKYLFRKEGQNVTLSCEQNLNHDAMYWYRQDPGQGLRLIYYSQIVNDFQKGDIAEGYSVSREKKESFPLTVTSAQKNPTAFYLCASSSRTGQLLGTEAFFGQGTRLTVV.

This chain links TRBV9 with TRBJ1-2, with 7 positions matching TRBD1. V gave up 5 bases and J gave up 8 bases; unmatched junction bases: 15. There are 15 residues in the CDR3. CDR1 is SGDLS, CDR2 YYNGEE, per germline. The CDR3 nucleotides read TGTGCCAGCAGTCGAGAGGGGGACAGTCCTTTCGGCTACACCTTC. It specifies CASSREGDSPFGYTF.

The CDR3 is CASSLGDRGDGELFF. The DNA for the CDR3 is TGTGCCAGCAGCTTGGGGGACAGGGGGGACGGGGAGCTGTTTTTT. J is TRBJ2-2 and V is TRBV7-6; 11 bases align to TRBD1. The CDR3 covers 15 residues. Unmatched junction bases numbered 4, after V lost 3 bases and J lost 7 bases. Germline lookup yields CDR1 SGHVS and CDR2 FNYEAQ.

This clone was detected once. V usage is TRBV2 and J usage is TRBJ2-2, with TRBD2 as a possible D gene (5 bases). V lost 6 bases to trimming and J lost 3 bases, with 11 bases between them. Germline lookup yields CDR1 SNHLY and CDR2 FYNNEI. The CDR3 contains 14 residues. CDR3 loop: CASSLGLHTGELFF. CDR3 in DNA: TGTGCCAGCAGCCTCGGACTCCACACCGGGGAGCTGTTTTTT.

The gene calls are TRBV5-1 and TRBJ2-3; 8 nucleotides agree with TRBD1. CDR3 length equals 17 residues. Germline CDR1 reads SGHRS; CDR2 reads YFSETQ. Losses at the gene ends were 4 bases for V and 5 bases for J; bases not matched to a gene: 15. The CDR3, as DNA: TGCGCCAGCAGCCCGAAGCCATCCACAGGGGGTCGAGATACGCAGTATTTT. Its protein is CASSPKPSTGGRDTQYF.

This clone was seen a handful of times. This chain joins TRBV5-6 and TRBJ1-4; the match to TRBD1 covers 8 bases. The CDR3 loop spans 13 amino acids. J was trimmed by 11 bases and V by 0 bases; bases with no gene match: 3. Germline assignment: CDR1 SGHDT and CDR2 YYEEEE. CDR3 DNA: TGTGCCAGCAGCTTGGGGACAGGGTACAAACTGTTTTTT. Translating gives CASSLGTGYKLFF.

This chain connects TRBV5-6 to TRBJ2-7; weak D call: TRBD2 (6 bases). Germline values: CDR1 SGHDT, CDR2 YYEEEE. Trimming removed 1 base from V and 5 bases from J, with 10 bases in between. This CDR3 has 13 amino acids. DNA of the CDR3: TGTGCCAGCAGCTTGCGGGGGACCCACGAGCAGTACTTC. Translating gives CASSLRGTHEQYF.

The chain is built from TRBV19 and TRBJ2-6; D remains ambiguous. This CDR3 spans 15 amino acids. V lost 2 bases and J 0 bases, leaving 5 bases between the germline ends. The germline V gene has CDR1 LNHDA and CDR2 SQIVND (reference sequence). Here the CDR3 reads CASSIILSGANVLTF. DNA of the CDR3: TGTGCCAGTAGTATAATACTCTCTGGGGCCAACGTCCTGACTTTC.

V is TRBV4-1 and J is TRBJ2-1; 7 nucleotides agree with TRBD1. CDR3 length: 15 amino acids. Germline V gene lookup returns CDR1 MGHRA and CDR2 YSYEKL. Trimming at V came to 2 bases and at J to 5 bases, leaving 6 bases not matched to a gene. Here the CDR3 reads CASSQPRQGNNEQFF. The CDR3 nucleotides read TGCGCCAGCAGCCAACCACGACAGGGAAACAATGAGCAGTTCTTC.

This chain's CDR3 is CASSLQNQETQYF. In DNA form, the CDR3 reads TGTGCCAGCAGCTTACAGAACCAAGAGACCCAGTACTTC. This rearrangement joins TRBV11-2 to TRBJ2-5; no firm D call. Trimming took off 2 bases at V and 0 bases at J, with 4 bases between the two ends. Germline lookup yields CDR1 SGHAT and CDR2 FQNNGV. The CDR3 is 13 amino acids.